This record looks at one T cell receptor (beta chain) sequence and its context. Its antigen remains unidentified. This record belongs to a study of cytomegalovirus exposure and HLA in healthy donors. For the study at large: The approximately 120 validation repertoires, a later analysis reported, used the same platform as the 700 or so repertoires from the first cohort.

Germline V lookup: CDR1 SGDLS, CDR2 YYNGEE. Trimming took 2 bases from V and 5 from J, leaving 10 bases between them. The CDR3 runs to 14 residues. General study findings and limits: Cytomegalovirus association was listed for around 180 TCR beta chains. Most observed TCR sequences were rare, whereas some public TCRs were detected in many donors. Three chains linked to CMV were shown in vitro to be specific for CMV antigens.

TCRdb's table, derived via immunoSEQ multiplex PCR, lists solely in-frame clones and lacks some. Of about 160,000 clones in the sample, roughly nine tenths are singletons; the top ten hold approximately 10%. This TCR came from a woman under 30 in good health and CMV-seropositive. The sample comprised PBMCs. The chain uses TRBV9 and TRBJ1-4, with a weak D call TRBD1 (5 bases). The CDR3, as DNA: TGTGCCAGCAGCGTGGGGGAGGGGAATGAAAAACTGTTTTTT. As protein: CASSVGEGNEKLFF.